The 23 T cell receptor beta chains below all came from one sample that was sequenced in a study of CD8+CD57+ T cells in acquired aplastic anemia. Profiling that covered TCR beta VDJ and CDR3 relied on genomic DNA as its template. TCRdb re-derived calls from the reads in MiXCR, one entry per CDR3 protein. This sample has 250,000 to 300,000 distinct CDR3 sequences, with 45% to 70% found just once. The sequencing input was sorted CD4+, CD8+, or CD8+CD57+ T cells (not recorded which) from PBMCs. These receptors all stem from a human donor with severe aplastic anemia or a healthy control (not recorded which).

This clonotype came up many times. The chain couples TRBV19 to TRBJ1-6; D perhaps matches TRBD1 (6 bases). Looked up from germline, CDR1 is LNHDA and CDR2 is SQIVND (reference sequence). V was clipped by 4 bases and J by 6 bases, with 10 bases between them. This CDR3 comprises 14 residues. CDR3 in amino acids: CASSSRTANSPLHF. The CDR3 nucleotides read TGTGCCAGTAGTAGTCGGACAGCTAATTCACCCCTCCACTTT.

The chain joins TRBV7-9 to TRBJ2-7; D perhaps matches TRBD1 (5 bases). The CDR3 loop spans 13 amino acids. In germline, CDR1 is SEHNR, CDR2 FQNEAQ (reference sequence). V dropped 6 bases and J dropped 5 bases, with 14 bases sitting between them. CDR3 coding DNA: TGTGCCAGCAGTAGACAGTCGCTGGACGAGCAGTACTTC. It encodes CASSRQSLDEQYF. The whole variable domain, remainder taken from reference TRBV7-9 and TRBJ2-7, is DTGVSQNPRHKITKRGQNVTFRCDPISEHNRLYWYRQTLGQGPEFLTYFQNEAQLEKSRLLSDRFSAERPKGSFSTLEIQRTEQGDSAMYLCASSRQSLDEQYFGPGTRLTVT.

This chain connects TRBV2 to TRBJ1-2; D may be TRBD1 (6 bases). This CDR3 region has 14 residues. The germline V gene encodes CDR1 SNHLY and CDR2 FYNNEI. Trimming stripped 1 base from V and 8 bases from J, with 14 bases between. CDR3 sequence reads: CASSEVRQELGYTF. The DNA for the CDR3 is TGTGCCAGCAGTGAAGTCAGACAGGAACTCGGCTACACCTTC.

V and J are TRBV29-1 and TRBJ2-7, with D possibly being TRBD2 (7 bases). Germline V gene data show CDR1 as SQVTM and CDR2 as ANQGSEA. The CDR3 spans 14 residues. Trimming removed 4 bases at V and 4 bases at J, with 17 bases between. The CDR3 sequence: CSVAAVRGGYEQYF. CDR3 in DNA: TGCAGCGTTGCCGCGGTGAGGGGGGGTTACGAGCAGTACTTC.

The sample holds many counts of this clonotype. The rearrangement joins TRBV5-1 to TRBJ1-5; 8 bases align to TRBD1. The junction had 8 bases not matched to a gene; V was cut back by 4 bases and J by 2 bases. Germline CDR1 and CDR2: SGHRS and YFSETQ. The CDR3 is 16 residues long. This CDR3 reads CASSTDRVRGNQPQHF. The DNA of the CDR3 is TGCGCCAGCAGCACGGACAGGGTTCGAGGCAATCAGCCCCAGCATTTT.

The chain has TRBV7-3 and TRBJ2-3, with 8 bases aligning to TRBD2. Germline CDR1 reads SGHTA; CDR2 reads FQGTGA. The CDR3 runs to 17 residues. The ends lost 2 bases at V and 5 bases at J; junction bases unmatched: 12. In nucleotides, the CDR3 is TGTGCCAGCAGCTTATTTCCCGGGACTAGTTCAAAAGATACGCAGTATTTT. Its protein product is CASSLFPGTSSKDTQYF.

This clonotype was picked up a small number of times. V usage is TRBV2 and J usage is TRBJ2-3, with a possible D match to TRBD2 (5 bases). The V end lost 7 bases, the J end lost 4 bases, and 12 bases lay between the germline ends. The CDR3 loop spans 13 amino acids. The germline V gene encodes CDR1 SNHLY and CDR2 FYNNEI. CDR3 nucleotides: TGTGCCAGCACTGCCCGGGGTTCAGATACGCAGTATTTT. It translates to CASTARGSDTQYF. The full variable domain, completed using reference TRBV2 and TRBJ2-3, is EPEVTQTPSHQVTQMGQEVILRCVPISNHLYFYWYRQILGQKVEFLVSFYNNEISEKSEIFDDQFSVERPDGSNFTLKIRSTKLEDSAMYFCASTARGSDTQYFGPGTRLTVL.

This chain connects TRBV7-8 to TRBJ1-1; no clear D gene. Germline V gene data show CDR1 as SGHVS and CDR2 as FQNEAQ. The CDR3 is made up of 13 amino acids. The ends were cut back, 7 bases at V and 0 bases at J, with 9 bases in the middle. The CDR3 sequence: CASNSPVNTEAFF. The CDR3 DNA sequence: TGTGCCAGCAATTCACCCGTGAACACTGAAGCTTTCTTT.

The genes are TRBV9 and TRBJ2-6; 8 bases line up with TRBD1. This CDR3 contains 16 residues. The V segment lost 1 base and the J segment 3 bases; nucleotides outside the gene matches: 3. The germline V gene has CDR1 SGDLS and CDR2 YYNGEE. Here the CDR3 DNA reads TGTGCCAGCAGCGTAAGGACAGGGTTTGGGGCCAACGTCCTGACTTTC. It is translated as CASSVRTGFGANVLTF. The whole variable domain, filled in from reference TRBV9 and TRBJ2-6, reads DSGVTQTPKHLITATGQRVTLRCSPRSGDLSVYWYQQSLDQGLQFLIQYYNGEERAKGNILERFSAQQFPDLHSELNLSSLELGDSALYFCASSVRTGFGANVLTFGAGSRLTVL.

The chain is built from TRBV7-6 and TRBJ2-1; TRBD1 matches at 12 bases. V was pared by 6 bases and J by 8 bases, with 8 bases of the junction left unmatched. The CDR3 is 15 amino acids. Per the germline V gene, CDR1 is SGHVS and CDR2 is FNYEAQ. CDR3 residues: CASRRGTGGDYEQFF. CDR3 bases: TGTGCCAGCAGGCGCGGGACAGGGGGCGACTATGAGCAGTTCTTC.

The sample holds many counts of this clonotype. This rearrangement joins TRBV10-3 to TRBJ2-3, with D uncertain. The V gene's germline CDR1 is ENHRY and CDR2 SYGVKD. With 1 base removed from V and 0 bases from J, the gap between germline ends came to 8 bases. CDR3 length: 15 residues. Here the CDR3 reads CAISEYLASTDTQYF. Written as DNA, the CDR3 is TGTGCCATCAGTGAGTACTTGGCTAGCACAGATACGCAGTATTTT.

A word on this clonotype: One end of the junction varies from germline; a read error may be responsible. The chain joins TRBV6-5 to TRBJ1-1, with D tentatively TRBD1 (6 bases). The CDR3 runs 15 residues. Germline assignment: CDR1 MNHEY and CDR2 SVGAGI. For the CDR3, the DNA is TGTGCCTGCAGGAGACAGGTCCTCATGAACACTGAGGCTTTCTTT. This sequence encodes CACRRQVLMNTEAFF.

This chain connects TRBV24-1 to TRBJ1-1; D is uncertain. The germline gives CDR1 KGHDR, CDR2 SFDVKD. V lost 10 bases and J 1 base, leaving 12 bases between the germline ends. This CDR3 is built from 13 residues. Written as DNA, the CDR3 is TGTGCCACTACCAGTGCCAAGAACACTGAAGCTTTCTTT. Its translation: CATTSAKNTEAFF.

This clonotype was observed many times. This CDR3 reads CASSDSQAGLGDTQYF. CDR3 DNA sequence: TGTGCCAGCAGTGACTCCCAGGCGGGGCTTGGTGATACGCAGTATTTT. This sequence joins TRBV6-4 and TRBJ2-3, with D perhaps TRBD2 (6 bases). The CDR3 runs to 16 residues. Trimming took off 0 bases at V and 6 bases at J, with 16 bases between the two ends. Germline V lookup: CDR1 MRHNA, CDR2 SNTAGT.

This rearrangement joins TRBV5-1 to TRBJ2-2, with D maybe TRBD1 (6 bases). This CDR3 comprises 16 residues. With 5 bases removed from V and 0 bases from J, the gap between germline ends came to 14 bases. Germline loops: CDR1 SGHRS, CDR2 YFSETQ. The CDR3 DNA reads TGCGCCAGCAGTAATTCCAGGGGTTCGAACACCGGGGAGCTGTTTTTT. This translates into CASSNSRGSNTGELFF.

The rearrangement uses TRBV7-8 and TRBJ2-5; 14 positions agree with TRBD2. CDR1 and CDR2 from the germline V gene are SGHVS and FQNEAQ. This CDR3 has 19 amino acids. The junction had 12 bases not matched to a gene; V was cut back by 5 bases and J by 1 base. CDR3 nucleotide sequence: TGTGCCAGCAGCCCTAGACTAGCGGGGGGGCCCTTGGTCCAAGAGACCCAGTACTTC. Amino acids: CASSPRLAGGPLVQETQYF.

In this sample, this clonotype turned up a few times. This CDR3 reads CASPDPNTEAFF. The CDR3 DNA follows: TGTGCCAGTCCGGACCCGAACACTGAAGCTTTCTTT. The chain joins TRBV7-2 to TRBJ1-1; the D is unclear. CDR3 length: 12 amino acids. The germline V gene encodes CDR1 SGHTA and CDR2 FQGNSA. The V and J ends lost 9 bases and 1 base respectively, with 9 bases between them. Combining the CDR3 with reference TRBV7-2 and TRBJ1-1 gives the whole variable domain GAGVSQSPSNKVTEKGKDVELRCDPISGHTALYWYRQSLGQGLEFLIYFQGNSAPDKSGLPSDRFSAERTGGSVSTLTIQRTQQEDSAVYLCASPDPNTEAFFGQGTRLTVV.

The chain has TRBV10-3 and TRBJ2-2; D call uncertain. This CDR3 has 16 residues. Trimming left V 10 bases short and J 0 bases short, with 18 bases between. Germline CDR1 and CDR2: ENHRY and SYGVKD. CDR3: CATRYYTPANTGELFF. The CDR3 DNA is TGTGCCACCCGTTATTATACCCCCGCGAACACCGGGGAGCTGTTTTTT.

The chain combines TRBV19 with TRBJ2-7, with D possibly matching TRBD2 (7 bases). In germline, CDR1 is LNHDA, CDR2 SQIVND (reference sequence). Trimming took off 8 bases at V and 4 bases at J, with 12 bases between the two ends. The CDR3 is made up of 12 amino acids. Here the CDR3 DNA reads TGTGCCAGTGGGGGGGGGGCGTACGAGCAGTACTTC. Translation gives CASGGGAYEQYF.

The rearrangement links TRBV5-4 to TRBJ2-1; D perhaps matches TRBD1 (6 bases). CDR3 size: 11 residues. In germline, CDR1 is SGHNT, CDR2 YYREEE (reference sequence). V dropped 5 bases and J dropped 9 bases, with 9 bases sitting between them. The CDR3 nucleotides read TGTGCCAGCAGAGGGGGATCTGAGCAGTTCTTC. This sequence encodes CASRGGSEQFF.

This clonotype was seen a handful of times. The chain combines TRBV10-3 with TRBJ1-1, with a tentative D call TRBD1 (6 bases). Germline CDR1 reads ENHRY; CDR2 reads SYGVKD. This CDR3 is 15 amino acids long. V gave up 1 base and J gave up 1 base, with 10 bases separating them. The CDR3 DNA reads as TGTGCCATCAGTGAGTGGGGGCAGGGGAACACTGAAGCTTTCTTT. Translated: CAISEWGQGNTEAFF.

V gene TRBV7-2 combines with J gene TRBJ2-2, with 14 bases fitting TRBD2. The CDR3 loop spans 16 amino acids. Germline V gives CDR1 SGHTA, CDR2 FQGNSA. After removal of 6 bases from V and 7 bases from J, the junction contained 7 bases not matched to a gene. Written as DNA, the CDR3 is TGTGCCAGCAGGACTAGCGGGGGGGACGGGGGCGGGGAGCTGTTTTTT. This translates into CASRTSGGDGGGELFF.

The chain uses TRBV12-3 or TRBV12-4 and TRBJ1-2; TRBD1 matches at 10 bases. The CDR3 contains 14 residues. Germline trimming cut 3 bases from V and 6 bases from J; bases unmatched to any gene: 4. CDR3 bases: TGTGCCAGCAGTTTGCGGGGACAGGGGAATGGCTACACCTTC. It yields the protein CASSLRGQGNGYTF.